The 27 T cell receptor beta chains presented below share a single source sample, sequenced in a study of blood T cell repertoires in COVID-19. The data were produced by immunoSEQ multiplex PCR, yet TCRdb's version contains in-frame clones alone and is incomplete. Among roughly 300,000 clones listed, roughly 80% were seen once. The sequencing sample was made of peripheral blood. The receptors come from a woman between 45 and 65 years old who had recovered from COVID-19.

The chain recombines TRBV6-6 with TRBJ2-6; 10 bases map to TRBD1. The CDR3 sequence is 17 residues long. With 5 bases clipped from V and 2 bases from J, the junction kept 6 bases outside the gene matches. CDR1 is MNHNY and CDR2 is SVGAGI in the germline V gene (reference sequence). DNA of the CDR3: TGTGCCAGCAGTCGACAGGGGGCGAGAACTGGGGCCAACGTCCTGACTTTC. It yields the protein CASSRQGARTGANVLTF.

This sequence joins TRBV5-1 and TRBJ2-7, with D tentatively TRBD1 (6 bases). Germline CDR1 SGHRS, CDR2 YFSETQ. CDR3 size: 15 residues. V lost 4 bases to trimming and J lost 0 bases, with 14 bases between them. Here the CDR3 reads CASSPFQGSSYEQYF. DNA of the CDR3: TGCGCCAGCAGCCCTTTTCAGGGGAGCTCCTACGAGCAGTACTTC.

The J gene is TRBJ2-1, the V gene TRBV6-1; TRBD2 agrees at 11 bases. Germline V CDR1 and CDR2: MNHNS, SASEGT. V gave up 0 bases and J gave up 9 bases; unmatched junction bases: 19. The length of the CDR3 is 20 residues. The CDR3 sequence: CASSEALGGSSGGSIGEQFF. The CDR3 nucleotides read TGTGCCAGCAGTGAAGCCTTAGGTGGGTCTAGCGGGGGGTCCATAGGTGAGCAGTTCTTC.

This clone was detected once. The V and J genes are TRBV11-3 and TRBJ2-2; 8 bases are shared with TRBD1. V lost 3 bases and J lost 2; bases outside the gene matches: 2. From germline, CDR1 is SGHNT and CDR2 YENEEA. The CDR3 is made up of 15 amino acids. The CDR3 sequence: CASSFDRGNTGELFF. CDR3 DNA: TGTGCCAGCAGCTTTGACAGGGGAAACACCGGGGAGCTGTTTTTT. The variable domain in full, with the rest retrieved from reference TRBV11-3 and TRBJ2-2, is EAGVVQSPRYKIIEKKQPVAFWCNPISGHNTLYWYLQNLGQGPELLIRYENEEAVDDSQLPKDRFSAERLKGVDSTLKIQPAELGDSAVYLCASSFDRGNTGELFFGEGSRLTVL.

This sequence joins TRBV30 and TRBJ1-6; TRBD1 is a possible D gene (5 bases). CDR3 length equals 14 residues. The germline CDR1 and CDR2 sequences are GTSNPN and SVGIG (reference sequence). This chain's CDR3 is CAQQAAGVGSPLHF. The CDR3 region has the DNA TGTGCACAGCAGGCGGCGGGGGTCGGTTCACCCCTCCACTTT.

The chain recombines TRBV3-1 (or the pseudogene TRBV3-2) with TRBJ1-1; D ambiguous. V dropped 4 bases and J dropped 1 base, with 13 bases sitting between them. This CDR3 is 15 amino acids long. Per the germline V gene, CDR1 is LGHDT and CDR2 is YNNKEL (reference sequence). The CDR3 DNA reads as TGTGCCAGCAGCCCCTATTTTTCCGAGAACACTGAAGCTTTCTTT. It codes for CASSPYFSENTEAFF.

The CDR3 DNA follows: TGTGCCAGCAGCGAACAGGGGGCTAAGACAGATACGCAGTATTTT. Amino acids: CASSEQGAKTDTQYF. The chain is built from TRBV2 and TRBJ2-3; 9 bases match TRBD1. The length of the CDR3 is 15 residues. J gave up 3 bases and V 6 bases, and 7 bases lay outside the gene matches. Germline loops: CDR1 SNHLY, CDR2 FYNNEI.

The rearrangement joins TRBV12-2 to TRBJ1-1; the D call in the table, TRBD1, was not verified against the DNA. TRBV12-2 is flagged as a pseudogene. This CDR3 is 17 amino acids long. The CDR3 loop is CASRLGQGLLVGTEAFF. CDR3 DNA sequence: TGTGCAAGTCGCTTAGGACAGGGTCTATTAGTAGGGACTGAAGCTTTCTTT.

The chain employs TRBV27 and TRBJ1-4; 7 bases align to TRBD1. Germline V lookup: CDR1 MNHEY, CDR2 SMNVEV (reference sequence). V lost 2 bases to trimming and J lost 11 bases; unmatched junction nucleotides: 8. The length of the CDR3 is 14 residues. The CDR3 loop reads CASSLKGTAFKLFF. The CDR3 region has the DNA TGTGCCAGCAGTTTAAAGGGGACAGCTTTTAAACTGTTTTTT.

Notes on this clone: This could be a read error, since a much larger clone is one nucleotide away. This CDR3 is also generated by other DNA sequences in the sample. This sequence joins TRBV28 and TRBJ1-5, with 7 bases identical to TRBD1. CDR3 length: 14 amino acids. CDR1 and CDR2 (germline): MDHEN, SYDVKM. J gave up 0 bases and V 4 bases, and 0 bases lay outside the gene matches. This CDR3 is CASSSGGSNQPQHF. The CDR3 DNA sequence: TGTGCCAGCAGTTCAGGGGGTAGCAATCAGCCCCAGCATTTT.

The rearrangement uses TRBV30 and TRBJ2-7, with TRBD2 matching over 8 bases. CDR1 is GTSNPN and CDR2 is SVGIG in the germline V gene (reference sequence). With 4 bases clipped from V and 5 bases from J, the junction kept 13 bases outside the gene matches. The CDR3 sequence is 15 residues long. The CDR3, as DNA: TGTGCCTGGAAACAACCCGGGACTAGGACTAACGAGCAGTACTTC. Translated, it gives CAWKQPGTRTNEQYF. Full variable domain (remainder filled in from reference TRBV30 and TRBJ2-7): SQTIHQWPATLVQPVGSPLSLECTVEGTSNPNLYWYRQAAGRGLQLLFYSVGIGQISSEVPQNLSASRPQDRQFILSSKKLLLSDSGFYLCAWKQPGTRTNEQYFGPGTRLTVT.

The chain recombines TRBV6-5 with TRBJ2-3; maybe TRBD2 (5 bases). Trimming removed 8 bases from V and 0 bases from J, with 6 bases in between. The CDR3 length is 12 residues. In germline, CDR1 is MNHEY, CDR2 SVGAGI. The CDR3 nucleotides read TGTGCCAGCCGGGGTAGCACAGATACGCAGTATTTT. Its translation is CASRGSTDTQYF.

The chain couples TRBV28 to TRBJ1-1; D is unresolved. CDR3 length: 14 residues. In germline, CDR1 is MDHEN, CDR2 SYDVKM. The ends were cut back, 2 bases at V and 1 base at J, with 8 bases in the middle. CDR3 nucleotide sequence: TGTGCCAGCAGTTTAGGGCACTGGAACACTGAAGCTTTCTTT. Translating it yields CASSLGHWNTEAFF.

The chain employs TRBV2 and TRBJ2-5, with 7 bases matching TRBD1. The V gene end was trimmed by 8 bases and the J gene end by 7 bases; junction bases not matched to a gene: 7. The CDR3 spans 12 residues. Germline CDR1 is SNHLY and CDR2 is FYNNEI. CDR3 nucleotide sequence: TGTGCCAGCTCCGACAGGGTAGGGACCCAGTACTTC. The encoded protein is CASSDRVGTQYF.

This clone was seen once. V is TRBV14 and J is TRBJ1-2; D unresolved. This CDR3 is 13 amino acids long. Germline assignment: CDR1 SGHDN and CDR2 FVKESK. V lost 4 bases and J lost 8, with 14 bases in between. The CDR3 DNA reads TGTGCCAGCAGCCCCTATGCCCGGGAAGGCTACACCTTC. It specifies CASSPYAREGYTF.

V usage is TRBV28 and J usage is TRBJ1-2, with unresolved D. The germline V gene encodes CDR1 MDHEN and CDR2 SYDVKM. CDR3 length equals 15 residues. V shed 5 bases and J shed 4 bases, with 17 bases lying between them. CDR3 coding DNA: TGTGCCAGCAGTCCCACCGGCCGGACTGGCTATGGCTACACCTTC. Amino acid sequence: CASSPTGRTGYGYTF.

The rearrangement links TRBV3-1 (or the pseudogene TRBV3-2) to TRBJ2-1; 7 bases are shared with TRBD2. The CDR3 extends over 19 amino acids. CDR1 and CDR2 (germline): LGHDT, YNNKEL (reference sequence). J was trimmed by 0 bases and V by 0 bases; bases with no gene match: 11. CDR3 nucleotide sequence: TGTGCCAGCAGCCAAGATGTGCCTAGCGGCTCGAGCTCCTACAATGAGCAGTTCTTC. Its protein is CASSQDVPSGSSSYNEQFF.

The chain links TRBV6-2 or TRBV6-3 to TRBJ2-2; 9 bases match TRBD1. This CDR3 has 17 amino acids. V lost 0 bases and J lost 6; bases outside the gene matches: 8. CDR1 and CDR2 (germline): MNHEY, SVGEGT. Here the CDR3 DNA reads TGTGCCAGCAGTTACTCCGGGACAGGGTCGTCTTCCGGGGAGCTGTTTTTT. Its protein product is CASSYSGTGSSSGELFF.

The chain is built from TRBV30 and TRBJ2-1, with 11 bases fitting TRBD2. Germline values: CDR1 GTSNPN, CDR2 SVGIG (reference sequence). The ends lost 4 bases at V and 9 bases at J; junction bases unmatched: 8. The CDR3 runs to 14 residues. Here the CDR3 DNA reads TGTGCCTGGATACTAGCGGGAGTAGGAGTTGAGCAGTTCTTC. Its protein is CAWILAGVGVEQFF.

The chain employs TRBV20-1 and TRBJ2-5; D unresolved. V gave up 3 bases and J gave up 5 bases, with 10 bases separating them. Germline V gene sequence: CDR1 DFQATT, CDR2 SNEGSKA (reference sequence). The CDR3 has 12 amino acids. This chain's CDR3 is CSASLVHETQYF. In nucleotides, the CDR3 is TGCAGTGCTAGTTTAGTCCACGAGACCCAGTACTTC.

CDR3 sequence reads: CASSSSGGGVDTQYF. The CDR3 DNA is TGTGCCAGCAGTTCCAGCGGGGGGGGAGTAGATACGCAGTATTTT. This sequence joins TRBV6-5 and TRBJ2-3; 10 nucleotides align to TRBD2. The CDR3 totals 15 residues. Germline V gene lookup returns CDR1 MNHEY and CDR2 SVGAGI. Unmatched junction bases numbered 6, after V lost 4 bases and J lost 5 bases.

This clone was counted a single time. The V call is TRBV29-1, the J call TRBJ2-1; 10 nucleotides match TRBD2. V lost 3 bases, J lost 6 bases, and 8 bases stayed unmatched. The CDR3 sequence is 15 residues long. Germline CDR1 and CDR2: SQVTM and ANQGSEA. CDR3 protein: CSVDFGLAAINEQFF. DNA of the CDR3: TGCAGCGTTGATTTCGGACTAGCGGCTATCAATGAGCAGTTCTTC.

This clone is a singleton in its sample. J is TRBJ2-1 and V is TRBV7-9; the D is unclear. CDR3 length: 14 amino acids. Trimming left V 3 bases short and J 12 bases short, with 18 bases between. The germline gives CDR1 SEHNR, CDR2 FQNEAQ (reference sequence). DNA for the CDR3: TGTGCCAGCAGCTTTTCCGTGGAATCGGGTCCGCAGTTCTTC. Translated, it gives CASSFSVESGPQFF.

The rearrangement uses TRBV28 and TRBJ1-5; possibly TRBD1 for D (6 bases). Germline assignment: CDR1 MDHEN and CDR2 SYDVKM. V was clipped by 1 base and J by 2 bases, with 12 bases between them. The CDR3 has 16 residues. The CDR3 reads CASSLSGGRGNQPQHF. The CDR3 DNA reads TGTGCCAGCAGTTTATCGGGGGGCCGGGGCAATCAGCCCCAGCATTTT.

The rearrangement joins TRBV19 to TRBJ1-6; D is possibly TRBD1 (5 bases). This CDR3 is 16 amino acids long. The germline V gene encodes CDR1 LNHDA and CDR2 SQIVND (reference sequence). V was pared by 5 bases and J by 0 bases, with 11 bases between. The CDR3: CASSQRGSSYNSPLHF. CDR3 DNA sequence: TGTGCCAGTAGTCAGCGGGGGAGCTCCTATAATTCACCCCTCCACTTT.

The V and J genes are TRBV2 and TRBJ1-6; 9 bases are a match to TRBD1. V shed 4 bases, J shed 6 bases, and the junction held 4 bases outside the gene matches. Germline-derived CDR1 and CDR2 are SNHLY and FYNNEI. The CDR3 sequence is 15 residues long. CDR3 in amino acids: CASSVRTGANSPLHF. CDR3 nucleotide sequence: TGTGCCAGCAGTGTGCGGACAGGGGCTAATTCACCCCTCCACTTT.

V is TRBV3-1 (or the pseudogene TRBV3-2) and J is TRBJ2-1, with 7 bases matching TRBD2. CDR3 length equals 16 residues. V lost 0 bases to trimming and J lost 7 bases; unmatched junction nucleotides: 9. Germline V gene data show CDR1 as LGHDT and CDR2 as YNNKEL (reference sequence). The CDR3 sequence is CASSQEGLPSLNEQFF. CDR3 DNA sequence: TGTGCCAGCAGCCAAGAGGGACTACCCTCTCTTAATGAGCAGTTCTTC.